The T cell receptor (beta chain) described here comes from a study of T-cell reconstitution after alpha-beta-depleted transplantation in children. Whole-study results and caveats: Newly produced T cells mostly accounted for T-cell counts and diversity one year post-transplant.

Researchers prepared the TCRbeta library using unique molecular identifiers, the study reports. Via MiXCR, TCRdb re-called the PCR reads, giving one row per CDR3 protein. The table shows more than 200,000 distinct CDR3 sequences, with about 24% occurring only once. Concerning this clonotype: Its target is not known.

Looked up from germline, CDR1 is LNHNV and CDR2 is YYDKDF (reference sequence). V was clipped by 4 bases and J by 8 bases, with 18 bases between them. The CDR3 runs to 15 residues. The chain is built from TRBV15 and TRBJ2-1, with no clear D. Sequencing used PBMCs, mostly from graft donor cells, obtained 360 days after TCRalphabeta/CD19-depleted stem cell transplant. The TCR sequence derives from a female patient younger than 10 who had a stem cell transplant for congenital amegakaryocytic thrombocytopenia, so the T cells may come from the graft donor. DNA of the CDR3: TGTGCCACCAGCAAAGGCGTGACTGCGGATTATGAGCAGTTCTTC. Its protein product is CATSKGVTADYEQFF.